The clone carrying this T cell receptor (beta chain) was recorded at least ten times. Its antigen is as yet unknown. Sequencing of 15-18 subjects in each run yielded over 160 million TCR-beta sequences. One entry per CDR3 protein, called by TCRdb with MiXCR from the 5' RACE reads. The repertoire consists of some 66,000 distinct CDR3 sequences, with nearly 3.5% occurring once and the leading ten covering about 3.5%. This sample is part of a study of neurological immune-mediated disorders. General study points: Neither clinical nor MRI features were found to be associated with the multiple sclerosis repertoire cluster. HTLV-1-associated myelopathy showed the most TCR clonal expansion; multiple sclerosis the least, below healthy controls. Sharing of CDR3 amino acid sequences among expanded clones across subjects was absent, suggesting private repertoires in all groups.

The sequence derives from a man aged 40-55 years with multiple sclerosis. The material sequenced was PBMCs.

The CDR3 region has the DNA TGTGCCAGCAGCGTAGCAGGACCAGAGGGCACAGATACGCAGTATTTT. Encoded protein: CASSVAGPEGTDTQYF. V usage is TRBV9 and J usage is TRBJ2-3; D is uncertain. The germline V gene has CDR1 SGDLS and CDR2 YYNGEE. The CDR3 consists of 16 residues. V lost 0 bases, J lost 1 base, and 12 bases lay in between. The variable domain in full, completed from reference TRBV9 and TRBJ2-3, reads DSGVTQTPKHLITATGQRVTLRCSPRSGDLSVYWYQQSLDQGLQFLIQYYNGEERAKGNILERFSAQQFPDLHSELNLSSLELGDSALYFCASSVAGPEGTDTQYFGPGTRLTVL.